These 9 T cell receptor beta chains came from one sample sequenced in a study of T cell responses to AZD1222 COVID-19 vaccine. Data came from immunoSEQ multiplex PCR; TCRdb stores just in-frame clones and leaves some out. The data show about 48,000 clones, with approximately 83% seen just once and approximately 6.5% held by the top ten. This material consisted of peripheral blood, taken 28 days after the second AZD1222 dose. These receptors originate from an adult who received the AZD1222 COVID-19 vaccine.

This CDR3 reads CASSYRTAYNSPLHF. CDR3 in DNA: TGTGCCAGCAGTTACCGGACGGCCTATAATTCACCCCTCCACTTT. The V and J genes are TRBV27 and TRBJ1-6; no definite D call. The CDR3 has 15 residues. With 4 bases removed from V and 2 bases from J, the gap between germline ends came to 9 bases. Per the germline V gene, CDR1 is MNHEY and CDR2 is SMNVEV (reference sequence).

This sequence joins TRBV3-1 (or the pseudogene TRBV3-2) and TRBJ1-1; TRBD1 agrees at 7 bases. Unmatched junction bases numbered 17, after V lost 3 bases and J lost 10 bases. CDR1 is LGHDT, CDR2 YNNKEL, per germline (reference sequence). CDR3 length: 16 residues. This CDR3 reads CASSHERGQVGVRAFF. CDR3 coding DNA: TGTGCCAGCAGCCATGAAAGGGGGCAGGTAGGAGTAAGAGCTTTCTTT.

The CDR3 spells CASSPPGNSPLGGQYF. The DNA for the CDR3 is TGTGCCAGCTCACCACCCGGAAACTCACCCTTAGGGGGCCAGTACTTC. The rearrangement uses TRBV18 and TRBJ2-5, with D maybe TRBD1 (6 bases). Trimming shortened V by 0 bases and J by 10 bases, and 21 bases separated the two germline ends. CDR1 KGHSH and CDR2 LQKENI come from the germline V gene. The CDR3 runs 16 residues.

DNA of the CDR3: TGTGCCAGCAGTTCTGGTCGTAGGACAGGGGACGAGCAGTACTTC. Its protein product is CASSSGRRTGDEQYF. The genes are TRBV28 and TRBJ2-7, with 9 bases identical to TRBD1. Germline V gene data show CDR1 as MDHEN and CDR2 as SYDVKM. V dropped 4 bases and J dropped 5; count of bases not matched to a gene: 9. The CDR3 covers 15 residues. Full variable domain (outside the CDR3, taken from reference TRBV28 and TRBJ2-7): DVKVTQSSRYLVKRTGEKVFLECVQDMDHENMFWYRQDPGLGLRLIYFSYDVKMKEKGDIPEGYSVSREKKERFSLILESASTNQTSMYLCASSSGRRTGDEQYFGPGTRLTVT.

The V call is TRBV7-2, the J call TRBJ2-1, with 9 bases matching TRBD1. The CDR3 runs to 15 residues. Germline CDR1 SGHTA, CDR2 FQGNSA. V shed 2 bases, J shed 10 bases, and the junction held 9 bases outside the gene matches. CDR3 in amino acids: CASSLTGQGIGEQFF. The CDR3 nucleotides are TGTGCCAGCAGCTTAACAGGACAGGGGATAGGGGAGCAGTTCTTC.

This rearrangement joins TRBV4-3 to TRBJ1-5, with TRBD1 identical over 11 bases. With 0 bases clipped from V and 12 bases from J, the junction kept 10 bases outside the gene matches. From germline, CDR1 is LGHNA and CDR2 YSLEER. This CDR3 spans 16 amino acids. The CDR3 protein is CASSQDNSGQGVLQHF. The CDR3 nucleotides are TGCGCCAGCAGCCAAGATAACTCGGGACAGGGGGTTCTCCAGCATTTT.

The CDR3 region has the DNA TGCAGCGTGAGACGCTCGAGCTCCTACGAGCAGTACTTC. It codes for CSVRRSSSYEQYF. The genes are TRBV29-1 and TRBJ2-7; the D is unclear. The CDR3 spans 13 residues. The germline V and J ends were trimmed by 6 bases and 0 bases, with 12 bases remaining between them. Germline V CDR1 and CDR2: SQVTM, ANQGSEA.

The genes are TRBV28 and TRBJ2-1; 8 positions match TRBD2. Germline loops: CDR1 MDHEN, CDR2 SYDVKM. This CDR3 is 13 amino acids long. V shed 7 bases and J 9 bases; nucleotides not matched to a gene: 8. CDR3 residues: CASTTPAGGEQFF. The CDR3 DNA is TGTGCCAGCACTACTCCTGCGGGAGGTGAGCAGTTCTTC. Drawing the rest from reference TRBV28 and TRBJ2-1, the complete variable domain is DVKVTQSSRYLVKRTGEKVFLECVQDMDHENMFWYRQDPGLGLRLIYFSYDVKMKEKGDIPEGYSVSREKKERFSLILESASTNQTSMYLCASTTPAGGEQFFGPGTRLTVL.

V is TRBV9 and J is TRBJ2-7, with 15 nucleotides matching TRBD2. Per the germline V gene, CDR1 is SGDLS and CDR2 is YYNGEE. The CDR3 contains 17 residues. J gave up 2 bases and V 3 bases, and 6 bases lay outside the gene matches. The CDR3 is CASSGGTSGRSTYEQYF. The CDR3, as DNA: TGTGCCAGCAGCGGTGGGACTAGCGGGAGGTCAACCTACGAGCAGTACTTC.